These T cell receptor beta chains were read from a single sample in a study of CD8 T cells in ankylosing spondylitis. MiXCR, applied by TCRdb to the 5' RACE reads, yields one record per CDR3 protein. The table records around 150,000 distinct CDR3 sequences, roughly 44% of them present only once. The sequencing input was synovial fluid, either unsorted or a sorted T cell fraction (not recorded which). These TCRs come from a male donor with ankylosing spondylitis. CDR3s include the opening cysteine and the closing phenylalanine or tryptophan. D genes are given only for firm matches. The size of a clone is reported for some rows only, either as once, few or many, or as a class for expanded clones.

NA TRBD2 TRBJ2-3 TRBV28 TGTGCCAGCAGTCTCGGCGGGACTAGCGGACCTAGCACAGATACGCAGTATTTT CASSLGGTSGPSTDTQYF
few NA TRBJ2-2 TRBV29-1 TGCAGCGTTGTATCCGGCCAGAGTAACACCGGGGAGCTGTTTTTT CSVVSGQSNTGELFF
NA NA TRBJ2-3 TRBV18 TGTGCCAGCTCACTCAGGCACCTTAGACAGGCACGCACAGATACGCAGTATTTT CASSLRHLRQARTDTQYF
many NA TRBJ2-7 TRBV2 TGTGCCAGCAGTGAGATAGGGTCCTTATCCTACGAGCAGTACTTC CASSEIGSLSYEQYF
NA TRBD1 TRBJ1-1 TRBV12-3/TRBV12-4 TGTGCCAGCAGTTTACCCCTATCAGGTGACAGGGTAGAAGCTTTCTTT CASSLPLSGDRVEAFF
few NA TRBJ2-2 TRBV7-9 TGTGCCAGCAGCTCCCCCGAAGAACAGGCGAACACCGGGGAGCTGTTTTTT CASSSPEEQANTGELFF
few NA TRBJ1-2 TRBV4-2 TGTGCCAGCAGCCAAGATAGGATAACCGGGGGCTACACCTTC CASSQDRITGGYTF
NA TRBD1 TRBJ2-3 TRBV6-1 TGTGCCAGCAGTGAATCCGGGACAGGGTACACAGATACGCAGTATTTT CASSESGTGYTDTQYF
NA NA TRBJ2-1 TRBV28 TGTGCCAGCAGTATCATGCGGGTGGAGGATAATCTCGTGGTGGGCTCCTACAATGAGCAGTTCTTC CASSIMRVEDNLVVGSYNEQFF
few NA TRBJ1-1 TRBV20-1 TGCAGTGCTAGAAAAACAGGGACCGAAAACACTGAAGCTTTCTTT CSARKTGTENTEAFF
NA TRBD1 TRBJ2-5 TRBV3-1 TGTGCCAGCAGCCAAGTCGCCCCAGGGGGCTGGGGTGAGACCCAGTACTTC CASSQVAPGGWGETQYF
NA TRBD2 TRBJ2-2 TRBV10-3 TGTGCCATCAGACCGGGACTAGCGGGAGGTCCATCGAACACCGGGGAGCTGTTTTTT CAIRPGLAGGPSNTGELFF
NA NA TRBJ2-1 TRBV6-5 TGTGCCAGCAGTTGGGCAGGCGATACCCCTTACAATGAGCAGTTCTTC CASSWAGDTPYNEQFF
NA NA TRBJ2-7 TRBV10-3 TGTGCCATCAGACCGGGACGTAAGTACGAGCAGTACTTC CAIRPGRKYEQYF
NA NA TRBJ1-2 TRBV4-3 TGCGCCAGCAGCCACCGAGGGGAGAGGGGCTATGGCTACACCTTC CASSHRGERGYGYTF
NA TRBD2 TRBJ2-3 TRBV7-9 TGTGCCAGCAGAACTAGCGGGGGGCCTAAGTGGGATACGCAGTATTTT CASRTSGGPKWDTQYF
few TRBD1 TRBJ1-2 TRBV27 TGTGCCAGCAGAAAAGTACCCGGGACAGGGAACTATGGCTACACCTTC CASRKVPGTGNYGYTF
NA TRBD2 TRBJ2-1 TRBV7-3 TGTGCCAGCAGCTTAATGGCGGGAGATGCTGAGCAGTTCTTC CASSLMAGDAEQFF
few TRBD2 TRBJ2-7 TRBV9 TGTGCCAGCAGCGTTGGGGGGGACTACGAGCAGTACTTC CASSVGGDYEQYF
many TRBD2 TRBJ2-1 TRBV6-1 TGTGCCACCCTCCTCAGCGGGGGGTTCTACAATGAGCAGTTCTTC CATLLSGGFYNEQFF
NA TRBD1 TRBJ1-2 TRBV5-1 TGCGCCAGCAGCTGGACAGGGGGCTATGGCTACACCTTC CASSWTGGYGYTF
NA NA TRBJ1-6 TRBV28 TGTGCCAGCAGTTTATTCGACCTCCTCCCCTGGACAGCGCGTTATTATAATTCACCCCTCCACTTT CASSLFDLLPWTARYYNSPLHF
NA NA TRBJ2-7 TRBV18 TGTGCCAGCTCACTCGGGAGTATCTACACCTACGAGCAGTACTTC CASSLGSIYTYEQYF
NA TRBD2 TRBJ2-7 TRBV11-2 TGTGCCAGCAGCCCCGAGGCTAGCGGGCTATCTTACGAGCAGTACTTC CASSPEASGLSYEQYF
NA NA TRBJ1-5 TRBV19 TGTGCCAGTAGTATCCTGCCCGGCCCTAGCAATCAGCCCCAGCATTTT CASSILPGPSNQPQHF
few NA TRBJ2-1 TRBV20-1 TGCAGTGCTAGAGCTTACAATGAGCAGTTCTTC CSARAYNEQFF
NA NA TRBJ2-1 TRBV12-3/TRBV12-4 TGTGCCAGCAGTCCGCCGGACAGATACAATGAGCAGTTCTTC CASSPPDRYNEQFF
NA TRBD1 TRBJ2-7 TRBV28 TGTGCCAGCAGTTTTCCCGGGACAGGGGGACTGCTCCTCTACGAGCAGTACTTC CASSFPGTGGLLLYEQYF
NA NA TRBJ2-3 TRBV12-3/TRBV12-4 TGTGCCAGCAGTTTACAACCCGGGCCCCATAGCACAGATACGCAGTATTTT CASSLQPGPHSTDTQYF
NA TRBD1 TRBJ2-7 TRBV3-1 TGTGCCAGCAGCCAATTACGGGACAGCCCTTCCTACGAGCAGTACTTC CASSQLRDSPSYEQYF
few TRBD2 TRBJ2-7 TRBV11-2 TGTGCCAGCAGCTTAGGAGGGTCTAGCGGCTTCCCCCACTACGAGCAGTACTTC CASSLGGSSGFPHYEQYF
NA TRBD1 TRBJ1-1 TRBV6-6 TGTGCCCTCCAGACAGGGTGGAACACTGAAGCTTTCTTT CALQTGWNTEAFF
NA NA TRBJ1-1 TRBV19 TGTGCCAGTAGTATGGGAGGTCCTGAAGCTTTCTTT CASSMGGPEAFF